The clone carrying this T cell receptor beta chain was seen a single time. The antigen is unknown. This record comes from a study of radiotherapy plus CTLA-4 blockade in lung cancer. About the research overall: With around 30% of patients having disease control, objective responses were seen in 15% to 20%.

Study outcomes and limitations: In blood, early T cell clone dynamics reportedly predicted response best, together with interferon-beta. There was expansion of tumor-derived TCR clones in blood after radiotherapy plus ipilimumab.

Trimming took off 3 bases at V and 0 bases at J, with 10 bases between the two ends. This CDR3 spans 15 amino acids. The germline V gene encodes CDR1 MNHNS and CDR2 SASEGT. The data were produced by immunoSEQ multiplex PCR, yet TCRdb's version contains in-frame clones alone and is incomplete. This sample carries approximately 77,000 clones, 60% to 85% of them seen once, and the ten largest clones take under 25%. The receptor was isolated from a human donor with non-small cell lung cancer whose response to radiotherapy plus ipilimumab could not be evaluated. Some clones in this sample may be carry-over from other donors' samples. Sequenced here: peripheral blood, sampled from a patient treated with radiotherapy plus ipilimumab. This chain joins TRBV6-1 and TRBJ2-3, with TRBD1 as a possible D gene (5 bases). CDR3 amino acids: CASSEGPFSTDTQYF. The DNA of the CDR3 is TGTGCCAGCAGTGAGGGGCCCTTCAGCACAGATACGCAGTATTTT.